Below, 25 T cell receptor beta chains from the same sample are listed, as sequenced in a study of shared T cell receptors in the human thymus. The protocol was immunoSEQ multiplex PCR, while the TCRdb copy is restricted to in-frame clones and leaves out a portion. This sample has about 540,000 clones, with about 80% found just once. This sample was also put to use in a study of human thymus T cells.

Input material: thymocytes. These receptors were obtained from a boy under three years old with a congenital heart defect.

This rearrangement joins TRBV5-6 to TRBJ1-3; D perhaps matches TRBD1 (6 bases). Germline V gene sequence: CDR1 SGHDT, CDR2 YYEEEE. Trimming left V 1 base short and J 2 bases short, with 16 bases between. The CDR3 extends over 17 amino acids. This CDR3 is CASSLTSLRQAGNTIYF. In nucleotides, the CDR3 is TGTGCCAGCAGCTTGACATCGCTGAGACAGGCTGGAAACACCATATATTTT.

This chain connects TRBV6-1 to TRBJ1-1; 9 nucleotides align to TRBD1. Germline CDR1 is MNHNS and CDR2 is SASEGT. There are 14 residues in the CDR3. Germline trimming cut 4 bases from V and 4 bases from J; bases unmatched to any gene: 4. The CDR3 is CASSGEQGATEAFF. The CDR3 DNA follows: TGTGCCAGCAGTGGAGAACAGGGGGCCACTGAAGCTTTCTTT.

The J gene is TRBJ2-7, the V gene TRBV4-2; 7 bases are a match to TRBD1. This CDR3 spans 15 amino acids. The J segment lost 1 base and the V segment lost 3 bases, leaving 6 bases of the junction unmatched. Germline V gene lookup returns CDR1 LGHNA and CDR2 YNFKEQ. CDR3 DNA sequence: TGTGCCAGCAGCCAGCTACAGGGGAGATCCTACGAGCAGTACTTC. Translating gives CASSQLQGRSYEQYF.

The rearrangement uses TRBV30 and TRBJ1-2; 7 positions match TRBD1. The CDR3 is made up of 13 amino acids. Germline CDR1 GTSNPN, CDR2 SVGIG (reference sequence). With 0 bases clipped from V and 7 bases from J, the junction kept 5 bases outside the gene matches. CDR3 sequence reads: CAWSVYGDSGYTF. As DNA, the CDR3 is TGTGCCTGGAGTGTATATGGGGACAGTGGCTACACCTTC.

The J gene is TRBJ2-5, the V gene TRBV5-1, with TRBD2 as a possible D gene (6 bases). There are 14 residues in the CDR3. The germline CDR1 and CDR2 sequences are SGHRS and YFSETQ. Trimming shortened V by 3 bases and J by 5 bases, and 14 bases separated the two germline ends. CDR3 nucleotide sequence: TGCGCCAGCAGCTGGGGGGAAGCGGTGGAGACCCAGTACTTC. Translation gives CASSWGEAVETQYF. Complete variable domain (other parts from reference TRBV5-1 and TRBJ2-5): KAGVTQTPRYLIKTRGQQVTLSCSPISGHRSVSWYQQTPGQGLQFLFEYFSETQRNKGNFPGRFSGRQFSNSRSEMNVSTLELGDSALYLCASSWGEAVETQYFGPGTRLLVL.

This chain connects TRBV25-1 to TRBJ2-5; 10 nucleotides match TRBD2. Trimming at V came to 8 bases and at J to 5 bases, leaving 11 bases not matched to a gene. The germline V gene has CDR1 MGHDK and CDR2 SYGVNS. This CDR3 comprises 15 residues. The CDR3 protein is CASRKEREGHETQYF. CDR3 coding DNA: TGTGCCAGCCGTAAGGAGCGGGAGGGCCATGAGACCCAGTACTTC.

The rearrangement joins TRBV27 to TRBJ1-2; 8 nucleotides line up with TRBD1. The CDR3 has 14 amino acids. Germline V gene data show CDR1 as MNHEY and CDR2 as SMNVEV (reference sequence). The V gene end was trimmed by 3 bases and the J gene end by 4 bases; junction bases not matched to a gene: 4. Here the CDR3 DNA reads TGTGCCAGCAGTTTGACAGGGGAATTCTATGGCTACACCTTC. Amino acid sequence: CASSLTGEFYGYTF.

The J gene is TRBJ1-2, the V gene TRBV2; the D gene is possibly TRBD1 (6 bases). The CDR3 loop spans 15 amino acids. CDR1 SNHLY and CDR2 FYNNEI come from the germline V gene. V was shortened by 6 bases and J by 3 bases, with 17 bases between the two germline ends. The CDR3 DNA sequence: TGTGCCAGCAGACCCAAAGACAGGCGGGACTATGGCTACACCTTC. It yields the protein CASRPKDRRDYGYTF.

V and J are TRBV6-6 and TRBJ1-1, with TRBD1 matching over 11 bases. V gave up 2 bases and J gave up 5 bases; unmatched junction bases: 7. This CDR3 is built from 16 residues. Germline CDR1 and CDR2: MNHNY and SVGAGI (reference sequence). The CDR3 nucleotides are TGTGCCAGCAGTTACCCGGACAGGGGGCTGAGGACTGAAGCTTTCTTT. Translated, it gives CASSYPDRGLRTEAFF.

This CDR3 is CASRLRVNEKLFF. CDR3 nucleotide sequence: TGTGCCAGCCGCCTCCGAGTCAATGAAAAACTGTTTTTT. This chain links TRBV6-5 with TRBJ1-4; D gene ambiguous. Trimming took 8 bases from V and 5 from J, leaving 12 bases between them. Germline V gene sequence: CDR1 MNHEY, CDR2 SVGAGI. The CDR3 is made up of 13 amino acids.

This clone was counted a single time. V is TRBV12-5 and J is TRBJ2-3; TRBD1 matches 8 bases. Trimming removed 2 bases from V and 0 bases from J; junction bases left unmatched: 10. CDR1 LGHNT and CDR2 FRNRAP come from the germline V gene. The CDR3 consists of 18 residues. The CDR3 loop is CASGLHTGGRYSTDTQYF. The CDR3 DNA reads as TGTGCTAGTGGTTTGCACACAGGGGGAAGATATAGCACAGATACGCAGTATTTT.

The genes are TRBV5-4 and TRBJ2-7; 8 bases line up with TRBD2. The CDR3 is 17 amino acids. CDR1 SGHNT and CDR2 YYREEE come from the germline V gene (reference sequence). The V gene end was trimmed by 4 bases and the J gene end by 6 bases; junction bases not matched to a gene: 18. The CDR3 DNA reads as TGTGCCAGCAGCCCGCGGAGGGTAGCGGGAATCATAGGCGAGCAGTACTTC. Translation gives CASSPRRVAGIIGEQYF.

This chain links TRBV5-4 with TRBJ2-2; 7 bases align to TRBD1. Germline V gene lookup returns CDR1 SGHNT and CDR2 YYREEE (reference sequence). This CDR3 comprises 15 residues. Trimming cost V 4 bases and J 3 bases; bases outside gene matches: 6. CDR3 DNA sequence: TGTGCCAGCAGCGACGACAGGGTGGACACCGGGGAGCTGTTTTTT. It codes for CASSDDRVDTGELFF.

This clone was seen only a few times. The chain is built from TRBV7-2 and TRBJ2-1; TRBD2 matches 7 bases. This CDR3 is 13 amino acids long. V shed 5 bases and J 11 bases; nucleotides not matched to a gene: 9. CDR1 SGHTA and CDR2 FQGNSA come from the germline V gene. The chain's CDR3 is CASSPEPGLKQFF. As DNA, the CDR3 is TGTGCCAGCAGCCCCGAACCGGGACTAAAGCAGTTCTTC.

DNA for the CDR3: TGCGCCAGCAGCCAAGATTCCGGGACTAGCGGGAGGAGGAAGACCCAGTACTTC. Its protein is CASSQDSGTSGRRKTQYF. This chain joins TRBV4-3 and TRBJ2-5; 15 bases fit TRBD2. The germline V gene has CDR1 LGHNA and CDR2 YSLEER. Trimming took 0 bases from V and 6 from J; bases not matched to a gene: 8. The CDR3 runs 18 residues.

This clone was detected a few times. The V gene is TRBV29-1, the J gene TRBJ1-3; D is perhaps TRBD1 (5 bases). The V gene lost 2 bases and the J gene lost 8 bases, with 16 bases spanning the gap. Germline CDR1 reads SQVTM; CDR2 reads ANQGSEA. This CDR3 region has 14 residues. The CDR3 sequence is CSVEYRQIVDTIYF. Here the CDR3 DNA reads TGCAGCGTTGAATACCGACAGATAGTGGACACCATATATTTT. The full variable domain, its missing parts supplied by reference TRBV29-1 and TRBJ1-3, is SAVISQKPSRDICQRGTSLTIQCQVDSQVTMMFWYRQQPGQSLTLIATANQGSEATYESGFVIDKFPISRPNLTFSTLTVSNMSPEDSSIYLCSVEYRQIVDTIYFGEGSWLTVV.

The chain couples TRBV5-1 to TRBJ2-3; 14 bases map to TRBD2. Germline CDR1 and CDR2: SGHRS and YFSETQ. The CDR3 contains 16 residues. Losses at the gene ends were 3 bases for V and 1 base for J; bases not matched to a gene: 1. The CDR3 reads CASSWGLAGGTDTQYF. In DNA form, the CDR3 reads TGCGCCAGCAGCTGGGGACTAGCGGGGGGCACAGATACGCAGTATTTT.

The chain is built from TRBV27 and TRBJ2-1; TRBD2 matches at 10 bases. V shed 3 bases and J 2 bases; nucleotides not matched to a gene: 1. The CDR3 has 15 residues. Germline lookup yields CDR1 MNHEY and CDR2 SMNVEV (reference sequence). The CDR3 DNA reads TGTGCCAGCAGTTTGGGACTAGCGCCCTACAATGAGCAGTTCTTC. Its translation: CASSLGLAPYNEQFF.

V is TRBV4-1 and J is TRBJ2-1, with 8 bases that match TRBD1. Germline CDR1 reads MGHRA; CDR2 reads YSYEKL. Losses at the gene ends were 3 bases for V and 8 bases for J; bases not matched to a gene: 12. The CDR3 contains 16 residues. The CDR3 spells CASSHRGQVAEHEQFF. CDR3 sequence (DNA): TGCGCCAGCAGCCATAGGGGACAGGTAGCGGAGCATGAGCAGTTCTTC.

In the case of this clone: Other DNA sequences in this specimen translate into the identical CDR3. This sequence joins TRBV7-9 and TRBJ2-1; D unresolved. V was pared by 3 bases and J by 9 bases, with 6 bases between. Germline lookup yields CDR1 SEHNR and CDR2 FQNEAQ (reference sequence). The CDR3 sequence is 11 residues long. In DNA form, the CDR3 reads TGTGCCAGCAGCTTTAGAGGTGAGCAGTTCTTC. Residues: CASSFRGEQFF.

The rearrangement links TRBV29-1 to TRBJ1-4; a possible D gene is TRBD1 (6 bases). Germline loops: CDR1 SQVTM, CDR2 ANQGSEA. This CDR3 spans 15 amino acids. V lost 3 bases, J lost 4 bases, and 15 bases lay in between. The CDR3 reads CSVEGTPHGNEKLFF. The CDR3 nucleotides read TGCAGCGTTGAGGGGACACCTCACGGTAATGAAAAACTGTTTTTT.

The chain couples TRBV9 to TRBJ2-6; TRBD1 matches 9 bases. Germline values: CDR1 SGDLS, CDR2 YYNGEE. The junction had 19 bases not matched to a gene; V was cut back by 0 bases and J by 0 bases. CDR3 length equals 23 residues. The CDR3 protein is CASSVEPRDREKGGGSGANVLTF. In DNA, the CDR3 is TGTGCCAGCAGCGTAGAGCCCCGGGACAGGGAGAAGGGTGGGGGCTCTGGGGCCAACGTCCTGACTTTC.

The V call is TRBV6-6, the J call TRBJ2-1; 7 bases are shared with TRBD2. Germline V gene data show CDR1 as MNHNY and CDR2 as SVGAGI (reference sequence). The CDR3 covers 16 residues. Germline trimming cut 2 bases from V and 6 bases from J; bases unmatched to any gene: 10. This CDR3 is CASSYPRAGNPNEQFF. CDR3 nucleotide sequence: TGTGCCAGCAGTTACCCCAGAGCGGGAAACCCCAATGAGCAGTTCTTC.

V usage is TRBV6-5 and J usage is TRBJ2-5; a weak D match, TRBD2 (5 bases). Germline CDR1 and CDR2: MNHEY and SVGAGI. The CDR3 spans 12 residues. V lost 6 bases and J lost 2, with 7 bases in between. The CDR3 nucleotides read TGTGCCAGCAGGGACTTACAAGAGACCCAGTACTTC. Amino acids: CASRDLQETQYF.

This chain connects TRBV15 to TRBJ2-3; D unclear. The CDR3 has 17 amino acids. V was pared by 0 bases and J by 1 base, with 14 bases between. Germline V gene lookup returns CDR1 LNHNV and CDR2 YYDKDF (reference sequence). The CDR3 bases are TGTGCCACCAGCAGAGAGAGTACTACACATCGCACAGATACGCAGTATTTT. This sequence encodes CATSRESTTHRTDTQYF.